One and the same sample provided the 9 T cell receptor beta chains below, sequenced in a study of shared clonotypes between healthy human individuals. TCRdb's copy holds only in-frame clones and misses some; the assay was immunoSEQ multiplex PCR. The table includes around 500,000 clones, about 85% detected once. The source material was PBMCs. These receptors were taken from a woman in her 40s in good health. Some clones in this sample may be carry-over from other donors' samples.

This clone was picked up many times. V gene TRBV7-8 combines with J gene TRBJ2-2; D ambiguous. Germline lookup yields CDR1 SGHVS and CDR2 FQNEAQ. The ends were cut back, 1 base at V and 4 bases at J, with 4 bases in the middle. The CDR3 covers 13 residues. The CDR3 loop reads CASSLVRTGELFF. CDR3 coding DNA: TGTGCCAGCAGCTTAGTTCGCACCGGGGAGCTGTTTTTT.

On this clone itself: A far larger clone is off by one base, so a read error is likely. V is TRBV6-4 and J is TRBJ1-2; D possibly corresponds to TRBD1 (6 bases). Germline V gene sequence: CDR1 MRHNA, CDR2 SNTAGT. The CDR3 covers 15 residues. V lost 4 bases and J 6 bases, leaving 18 bases between the germline ends. CDR3 bases: TGTGCCAGCAGTGTGGCCGAGGGGGGGACGGATGGCTACACCTTC. It is translated as CASSVAEGGTDGYTF.

V usage is TRBV5-6 and J usage is TRBJ1-2; weak D call: TRBD1 (6 bases). V gave up 0 bases and J gave up 7 bases, with 10 bases separating them. The V gene's germline CDR1 is SGHDT and CDR2 YYEEEE. This CDR3 has 13 residues. The CDR3 spells CASSLDRDSGYTF. The DNA of the CDR3 is TGTGCCAGCAGCTTGGACAGGGATAGTGGCTACACCTTC.

The gene calls are TRBV7-2 and TRBJ2-7; 12 bases align to TRBD2. The V gene end was trimmed by 3 bases and the J gene end by 5 bases; junction bases not matched to a gene: 8. The germline CDR1 and CDR2 sequences are SGHTA and FQGNSA. The CDR3 has 16 amino acids. The CDR3 sequence: CASSLALAGGENEQYF. The DNA of the CDR3 is TGTGCCAGCAGCTTGGCACTAGCGGGAGGTGAGAACGAGCAGTACTTC.

This clone appeared a few times. A far larger clone lies a single base away; this is likely a read error. The gene calls are TRBV11-2 and TRBJ1-1; D unresolved. CDR1 is SGHAT, CDR2 FQNNGV, per germline. This CDR3 is built from 14 residues. The CDR3 nucleotides are TGTGCCAGCAGCTTAGCCGGGGTTCACACTGAAGCTTCCTTT. Translation: CASSLAGVHTEASF. Together with reference TRBV11-2 and TRBJ1-1, the CDR3 gives the full variable domain: EAGVAQSPRYKIIEKRQSVAFWCNPISGHATLYWYQQILGQGPKLLIQFQNNGVVDDSQLPKDRFSAERLKGVDSTLKIQPAKLEDSAVYLCASSLAGVHTEASFGQGTRLTVV.

The genes are TRBV7-9 and TRBJ2-3, with D perhaps matching TRBD2 (7 bases). V lost 0 bases, J lost 1 base, and 14 bases lay in between. CDR3 length: 17 residues. Germline CDR1 reads SEHNR; CDR2 reads FQNEAQ (reference sequence). CDR3 sequence reads: CASSLARGEGGTDTQYF. The CDR3 bases are TGTGCCAGCAGCTTAGCGCGCGGGGAGGGGGGCACAGATACGCAGTATTTT.

As for this clone: The same CDR3 can be traced to other DNA sequences in this sample. This chain uses TRBV5-1 with TRBJ2-1; 11 nucleotides agree with TRBD1. This CDR3 spans 14 amino acids. Germline CDR1 SGHRS, CDR2 YFSETQ. Trimming at V came to 4 bases and at J to 7 bases, leaving 4 bases not matched to a gene. In DNA, the CDR3 is TGCGCCAGCAGCCTAGGACAGGGGGCAAATGAGCAGTTCTTC. As protein: CASSLGQGANEQFF.

About this clone: A far more abundant clone sits one base away, making this likely a read error. The rearrangement joins TRBV9 to TRBJ1-3; a possible D gene is TRBD1 (5 bases). V was trimmed by 1 base and J by 0 bases, leaving 11 bases between them. CDR1 and CDR2 from the germline V gene are SGDLS and YYNGEE. The CDR3 sequence is 16 residues long. CDR3 in amino acids: CASSVQGGSSGNTIYF. CDR3 nucleotide sequence: TGTGCCAGCAGCGTACAGGGAGGGAGCTCTGGAAACACCATATATTTT.

This clone was found once. The chain employs TRBV18 and TRBJ2-3, with TRBD1 matching 7 bases. Per germline, CDR1 KGHSH and CDR2 LQKENI. V lost 5 bases and J lost 4; bases outside the gene matches: 3. The CDR3 consists of 13 residues. Here the CDR3 reads CASSADRADTQYF. In nucleotides, the CDR3 is TGTGCCAGCTCAGCCGACAGGGCAGATACGCAGTATTTT.